These 29 T cell receptor beta chains were sequenced from one sample in a study of human T cells and chemical hapten exposure. Time point described: patch test 2, 6 weeks after DPC sensitization. Described treatment: therapeutic diphenylcyclopropenone sensitization with weekly scalp DPC. In TCRdb, the RACE reads were re-called with MiXCR into one record per CDR3 protein. The sample has 75,000 to 90,000 distinct CDR3 sequences, less than 11% seen once. The starting material was whole blood, obtained in connection with sensitization to the hapten diphenylcyclopropenone (DPC). These receptors were taken from a woman aged 45-65 years with alopecia areata. Some clones in this sample may be carry-over from other donors' samples.

This clonotype was observed at least ten times. The chain has TRBV20-1 and TRBJ2-3; D could derive from TRBD1 or TRBD2 (5 bases each). Germline CDR1 and CDR2: DFQATT and SNEGSKA (reference sequence). CDR3 length: 15 amino acids. V was clipped by 6 bases and J by 0 bases, with 16 bases between them. DNA for the CDR3: TGCAGTGCCAAGAGTCTAGGGGAGAGCACAGATACGCAGTATTTT. Translation gives CSAKSLGESTDTQYF.

The genes are TRBV7-9 and TRBJ1-1; D may be TRBD1 (5 bases). The CDR3 is 16 amino acids. Trimming took 1 base from V and 0 from J, leaving 12 bases between them. Germline V gives CDR1 SEHNR, CDR2 FQNEAQ (reference sequence). CDR3 nucleotide sequence: TGTGCCAGCAGCTTAGACAGGCGAGGAATGAACACTGAAGCTTTCTTT. Encoded protein: CASSLDRRGMNTEAFF.

This clonotype was recorded at least ten times. The rearrangement uses TRBV7-6 and TRBJ2-3, with D tentatively TRBD2 (6 bases). Germline assignment: CDR1 SGHVS and CDR2 FNYEAQ. The CDR3 length is 16 residues. V dropped 5 bases and J dropped 4 bases, with 19 bases sitting between them. The CDR3 nucleotides read TGTGCCAGCAGCCCAAAACCAGCGGGTGGGGCAGATACGCAGTATTTT. This gives the protein CASSPKPAGGADTQYF.

The chain couples TRBV12-3 or TRBV12-4 to TRBJ2-4, with TRBD1 identical over 10 bases. After removal of 5 bases from V and 2 bases from J, the junction contained 12 bases not matched to a gene. The CDR3 runs 18 residues. The CDR3 nucleotides are TGTGCCAGCAGTCGTCCCGGGACAGGGGTCGGGCCCAAAAACATTCAGTACTTC. It translates to CASSRPGTGVGPKNIQYF.

This clonotype showed up many times. The CDR3 bases are TGCGCCAGCAGCCAAGCTTATTCGGGGGCGTCCTACAATGAGCAGTTCTTC. Its protein is CASSQAYSGASYNEQFF. The rearrangement joins TRBV4-3 to TRBJ2-1; the D call may be TRBD1 or TRBD2 (6 bases each). V was pared by 1 base and J by 1 base, with 14 bases between. Germline V gene sequence: CDR1 LGHNA, CDR2 YSLEER. This CDR3 contains 17 residues.

This clonotype was observed many times. This chain uses TRBV28 with TRBJ1-6; D is possibly TRBD1 (5 bases). The CDR3 consists of 16 residues. Germline V CDR1 and CDR2: MDHEN, SYDVKM. The ends were cut back, 6 bases at V and 8 bases at J, with 20 bases in the middle. The CDR3 region is CASRSRDPGRDSPLHF. CDR3 nucleotide sequence: TGTGCCAGCAGGAGCCGGGACCCTGGTCGGGATTCACCCCTCCACTTT. The full variable domain, its missing parts supplied by reference TRBV28 and TRBJ1-6, is DVKVTQSSRYLVKRTGEKVFLECVQDMDHENMFWYRQDPGLGLRLIYFSYDVKMKEKGDIPEGYSVSREKKERFSLILESASTNQTSMYLCASRSRDPGRDSPLHFGNGTRLTVT.

This chain links TRBV20-1 with TRBJ2-3; TRBD2 agrees at 7 bases. Germline loops: CDR1 DFQATT, CDR2 SNEGSKA (reference sequence). CDR3 length equals 15 residues. Trimming at V came to 1 base and at J to 3 bases, leaving 7 bases not matched to a gene. CDR3 nucleotide sequence: TGCAGTGCTAGAGCGGGAGGCGGAGATACAGATACGCAGTATTTT. As protein: CSARAGGGDTDTQYF.

There are many counts of this clonotype. The chain is built from TRBV7-9 and TRBJ2-7, with TRBD2 matching 7 bases. Losses at the gene ends were 4 bases for V and 4 bases for J; bases not matched to a gene: 10. The CDR3 sequence is 15 residues long. Germline lookup yields CDR1 SEHNR and CDR2 FQNEAQ (reference sequence). The CDR3 protein is CASSWIREGRYEQYF. The CDR3 DNA sequence: TGTGCCAGCAGCTGGATTAGGGAGGGCAGATACGAGCAGTACTTC.

The table lists this clonotype with many counts. V and J are TRBV20-1 and TRBJ2-5; D may be TRBD2 (5 bases). V was pared by 2 bases and J by 5 bases, with 9 bases between. Per germline, CDR1 DFQATT and CDR2 SNEGSKA (reference sequence). The CDR3 is 12 amino acids. The DNA for the CDR3 is TGCAGTGCTAGACCCGGGGAGGAGACCCAGTACTTC. It codes for CSARPGEETQYF.

This chain uses TRBV18 with TRBJ2-1; D uncertain. V lost 5 bases, J lost 8 bases, and 13 bases lay in between. The germline gives CDR1 KGHSH, CDR2 LQKENI. The CDR3 has 13 residues. CDR3 bases: TGTGCCAGCTCATCCATGTCGATCGATGAGCAGTTCTTC. It specifies CASSSMSIDEQFF.

The rearrangement uses TRBV11-2 and TRBJ1-6; TRBD1 aligns across 7 bases. Germline loops: CDR1 SGHAT, CDR2 FQNNGV. J lost 5 bases, V lost 5 bases, and 9 bases had no gene match. The CDR3 extends over 16 amino acids. CDR3 sequence: CASSQPTGVHNSPLHF. Here the CDR3 DNA reads TGTGCCAGCAGCCAGCCTACAGGGGTCCATAATTCACCCCTCCACTTT. The complete variable domain, with remaining parts taken from reference TRBV11-2 and TRBJ1-6, reads EAGVAQSPRYKIIEKRQSVAFWCNPISGHATLYWYQQILGQGPKLLIQFQNNGVVDDSQLPKDRFSAERLKGVDSTLKIQPAKLEDSAVYLCASSQPTGVHNSPLHFGNGTRLTVT.

This clonotype was observed at least ten times. This chain connects TRBV5-8 to TRBJ2-1; unclear D gene. Deletions cut 0 bases from V and 2 bases from J, with 9 bases between. The CDR3 has 15 amino acids. Germline CDR1 SGHTS, CDR2 YDEGEE. DNA for the CDR3: TGTGCCAGCAGCTTGGGGAGCCGAACCTACAATGAGCAGTTCTTC. It encodes CASSLGSRTYNEQFF.

This clonotype has at least ten counts. Written as DNA, the CDR3 is TGTGCCAGCAGCGGGCGACTAGCGGGAGGGCTCGATACGCAGTATTTT. The encoded protein is CASSGRLAGGLDTQYF. The rearrangement links TRBV5-6 to TRBJ2-3; 14 positions match TRBD2. With 4 bases clipped from V and 6 bases from J, the junction kept 7 bases outside the gene matches. Germline assignment: CDR1 SGHDT and CDR2 YYEEEE. The CDR3 length is 16 residues.

This clonotype was observed a handful of times. The chain has TRBV5-1 and TRBJ2-7; tentative D call: TRBD1 (6 bases). Germline V lookup: CDR1 SGHRS, CDR2 YFSETQ. V lost 3 bases and J 3 bases, leaving 10 bases between the germline ends. The CDR3 is 13 residues long. The DNA for the CDR3 is TGCGCCAGCAGCTCGGGACACATCTACGAGCAGTACTTC. Its protein is CASSSGHIYEQYF.

V usage is TRBV28 and J usage is TRBJ1-4; D is perhaps TRBD1 (6 bases). The germline gives CDR1 MDHEN, CDR2 SYDVKM. V lost 8 bases to trimming and J lost 11 bases, with 18 bases between them. CDR3 length: 13 amino acids. The CDR3 protein is CASEGQPKWKLFF. The CDR3 nucleotides are TGTGCCAGCGAAGGACAGCCAAAGTGGAAACTGTTTTTT.

This clonotype was seen ten or more times. This chain joins TRBV9 and TRBJ1-5; perhaps TRBD1 as D (5 bases). CDR3 size: 13 residues. Per the germline V gene, CDR1 is SGDLS and CDR2 is YYNGEE. Deletions cut 0 bases from V and 6 bases from J, with 7 bases between. As DNA, the CDR3 is TGTGCCAGCAGCGTAGGGGGGGTTCAGCCCCAGCATTTT. Translation: CASSVGGVQPQHF.

This clonotype was picked up many times. CDR3 in amino acids: CASHSGNTIYF. DNA for the CDR3: TGTGCCAGTCATTCTGGAAACACCATATATTTT. J is TRBJ1-3 and V is TRBV25-1; no reliable D call. Trimming removed 9 bases from V and 1 base from J, with 4 bases in between. CDR1 MGHDK and CDR2 SYGVNS come from the germline V gene. The CDR3 is made up of 11 amino acids.

This clonotype was seen a handful of times. The genes are TRBV5-1 and TRBJ2-4; no clear D. Germline V gene sequence: CDR1 SGHRS, CDR2 YFSETQ. V was shortened by 0 bases and J by 0 bases, with 10 bases between the two germline ends. The CDR3 loop spans 16 amino acids. The CDR3 DNA reads as TGCGCCAGCAGCTTGGTGGCAGGTATAGCCAAAAACATTCAGTACTTC. It translates to CASSLVAGIAKNIQYF.

V gene TRBV30 combines with J gene TRBJ1-3; unclear D gene. Germline V gene sequence: CDR1 GTSNPN, CDR2 SVGIG (reference sequence). The CDR3 runs 16 residues. V was clipped by 3 bases and J by 0 bases, with 15 bases between them. The CDR3 DNA sequence: TGTGCCTGGAGCCGTCGGGGTTCGAGCTCTGGAAACACCATATATTTT. This sequence encodes CAWSRRGSSSGNTIYF.

V is TRBV2 and J is TRBJ2-4; D not certain. The CDR3 consists of 14 residues. CDR1 and CDR2 (germline): SNHLY, FYNNEI. Trimming took 8 bases from V and 0 from J, leaving 11 bases between them. The CDR3: CASASRLAKNIQYF. The CDR3 coding sequence is TGTGCCAGCGCTTCTAGACTAGCCAAAAACATTCAGTACTTC.

This clonotype was recorded a few times. J is TRBJ2-1 and V is TRBV24-1, with TRBD2 as a possible D gene (6 bases). V shed 12 bases and J shed 8 bases, with 16 bases lying between them. Germline values: CDR1 KGHDR, CDR2 SFDVKD. This CDR3 has 12 amino acids. The CDR3 region is CAVEGRGDEQFF. The DNA of the CDR3 is TGTGCCGTGGAGGGTCGGGGCGATGAGCAGTTCTTC.

In its sample, this clonotype was seen a few times. The chain couples TRBV28 to TRBJ1-2; no clear D. The CDR3 is made up of 13 amino acids. V was clipped by 7 bases and J by 10 bases, with 19 bases between them. Germline CDR1 is MDHEN and CDR2 is SYDVKM. The CDR3 bases are TGTGCCAGCAATACGGGCAGCCCGGGAGTCTACACCTTC. Amino acid sequence: CASNTGSPGVYTF.

Ten or more counts support this clonotype. The chain combines TRBV18 with TRBJ1-6; no clear D. The germline V and J ends were trimmed by 4 bases and 9 bases, with 10 bases remaining between them. The CDR3 covers 13 residues. Germline V gene sequence: CDR1 KGHSH, CDR2 LQKENI. CDR3 nucleotide sequence: TGTGCCAGCTCACGAGGTTCTAGTTCACCCCTCCACTTT. The encoded protein is CASSRGSSSPLHF.

This clonotype came up many times. The J gene is TRBJ2-2, the V gene TRBV15; the D is unclear. This CDR3 spans 13 amino acids. Germline-derived CDR1 and CDR2 are LNHNV and YYDKDF (reference sequence). V shed 5 bases and J shed 2 bases, with 6 bases lying between them. The CDR3 reads CATSWPNTGELFF. The CDR3 nucleotides are TGTGCCACCAGCTGGCCCAACACCGGGGAGCTGTTTTTT.

This clonotype was recorded many times. V and J are TRBV29-1 and TRBJ2-1, with 9 bases matching TRBD2. With V trimmed by 1 base and J by 6 bases, 16 bases remained unmatched. CDR1 and CDR2 from the germline V gene are SQVTM and ANQGSEA. The CDR3 has 18 residues. The CDR3 coding sequence is TGCAGCGTTGAAGGTAAAAGAACTAGCGGGTGGAATCGCAATGAGCAGTTCTTC. Translated: CSVEGKRTSGWNRNEQFF.

This clonotype was detected a few times. The chain is built from TRBV18 and TRBJ1-5; the match to TRBD1 covers 7 bases. In germline, CDR1 is KGHSH, CDR2 LQKENI. Unmatched junction bases numbered 1, after V lost 5 bases and J lost 3 bases. The CDR3 covers 13 residues. The CDR3 here is CASSGQDNQPQHF. CDR3 bases: TGTGCCAGCTCAGGACAGGACAATCAGCCCCAGCATTTT.

This clonotype was seen many times. This rearrangement joins TRBV20-1 to TRBJ2-3; a weak D match, TRBD1 (5 bases). Germline V gives CDR1 DFQATT, CDR2 SNEGSKA (reference sequence). The V gene lost 0 bases and the J gene lost 4 bases, with 17 bases spanning the gap. The CDR3 is made up of 16 amino acids. The CDR3 DNA sequence: TGCAGTGCTAGAGAATTGGGCCAGGGAACCGCAGATACGCAGTATTTT. The encoded protein is CSARELGQGTADTQYF.

J is TRBJ1-1 and V is TRBV23-1; no clear D. TRBV23-1 is given ORF status, its function remaining uncertain. Trimming shortened V by 0 bases and J by 5 bases, and 10 bases separated the two germline ends. The CDR3 consists of 14 residues. CDR3 nucleotides: TGCGCCAGCAGTCAATCGATACAGCTGACTGAAGCTTTCTTT. Protein: CASSQSIQLTEAFF.

The V gene is TRBV7-6, the J gene TRBJ2-3; TRBD1 aligns across 9 bases. The CDR3 spans 15 residues. The germline V gene encodes CDR1 SGHVS and CDR2 FNYEAQ. V was clipped by 5 bases and J by 2 bases; unmatched bases: 5. The CDR3 DNA sequence: TGTGCCAGCAGCAGGACAGGGGCCGTCACAGATACGCAGTATTTT. The encoded protein is CASSRTGAVTDTQYF.